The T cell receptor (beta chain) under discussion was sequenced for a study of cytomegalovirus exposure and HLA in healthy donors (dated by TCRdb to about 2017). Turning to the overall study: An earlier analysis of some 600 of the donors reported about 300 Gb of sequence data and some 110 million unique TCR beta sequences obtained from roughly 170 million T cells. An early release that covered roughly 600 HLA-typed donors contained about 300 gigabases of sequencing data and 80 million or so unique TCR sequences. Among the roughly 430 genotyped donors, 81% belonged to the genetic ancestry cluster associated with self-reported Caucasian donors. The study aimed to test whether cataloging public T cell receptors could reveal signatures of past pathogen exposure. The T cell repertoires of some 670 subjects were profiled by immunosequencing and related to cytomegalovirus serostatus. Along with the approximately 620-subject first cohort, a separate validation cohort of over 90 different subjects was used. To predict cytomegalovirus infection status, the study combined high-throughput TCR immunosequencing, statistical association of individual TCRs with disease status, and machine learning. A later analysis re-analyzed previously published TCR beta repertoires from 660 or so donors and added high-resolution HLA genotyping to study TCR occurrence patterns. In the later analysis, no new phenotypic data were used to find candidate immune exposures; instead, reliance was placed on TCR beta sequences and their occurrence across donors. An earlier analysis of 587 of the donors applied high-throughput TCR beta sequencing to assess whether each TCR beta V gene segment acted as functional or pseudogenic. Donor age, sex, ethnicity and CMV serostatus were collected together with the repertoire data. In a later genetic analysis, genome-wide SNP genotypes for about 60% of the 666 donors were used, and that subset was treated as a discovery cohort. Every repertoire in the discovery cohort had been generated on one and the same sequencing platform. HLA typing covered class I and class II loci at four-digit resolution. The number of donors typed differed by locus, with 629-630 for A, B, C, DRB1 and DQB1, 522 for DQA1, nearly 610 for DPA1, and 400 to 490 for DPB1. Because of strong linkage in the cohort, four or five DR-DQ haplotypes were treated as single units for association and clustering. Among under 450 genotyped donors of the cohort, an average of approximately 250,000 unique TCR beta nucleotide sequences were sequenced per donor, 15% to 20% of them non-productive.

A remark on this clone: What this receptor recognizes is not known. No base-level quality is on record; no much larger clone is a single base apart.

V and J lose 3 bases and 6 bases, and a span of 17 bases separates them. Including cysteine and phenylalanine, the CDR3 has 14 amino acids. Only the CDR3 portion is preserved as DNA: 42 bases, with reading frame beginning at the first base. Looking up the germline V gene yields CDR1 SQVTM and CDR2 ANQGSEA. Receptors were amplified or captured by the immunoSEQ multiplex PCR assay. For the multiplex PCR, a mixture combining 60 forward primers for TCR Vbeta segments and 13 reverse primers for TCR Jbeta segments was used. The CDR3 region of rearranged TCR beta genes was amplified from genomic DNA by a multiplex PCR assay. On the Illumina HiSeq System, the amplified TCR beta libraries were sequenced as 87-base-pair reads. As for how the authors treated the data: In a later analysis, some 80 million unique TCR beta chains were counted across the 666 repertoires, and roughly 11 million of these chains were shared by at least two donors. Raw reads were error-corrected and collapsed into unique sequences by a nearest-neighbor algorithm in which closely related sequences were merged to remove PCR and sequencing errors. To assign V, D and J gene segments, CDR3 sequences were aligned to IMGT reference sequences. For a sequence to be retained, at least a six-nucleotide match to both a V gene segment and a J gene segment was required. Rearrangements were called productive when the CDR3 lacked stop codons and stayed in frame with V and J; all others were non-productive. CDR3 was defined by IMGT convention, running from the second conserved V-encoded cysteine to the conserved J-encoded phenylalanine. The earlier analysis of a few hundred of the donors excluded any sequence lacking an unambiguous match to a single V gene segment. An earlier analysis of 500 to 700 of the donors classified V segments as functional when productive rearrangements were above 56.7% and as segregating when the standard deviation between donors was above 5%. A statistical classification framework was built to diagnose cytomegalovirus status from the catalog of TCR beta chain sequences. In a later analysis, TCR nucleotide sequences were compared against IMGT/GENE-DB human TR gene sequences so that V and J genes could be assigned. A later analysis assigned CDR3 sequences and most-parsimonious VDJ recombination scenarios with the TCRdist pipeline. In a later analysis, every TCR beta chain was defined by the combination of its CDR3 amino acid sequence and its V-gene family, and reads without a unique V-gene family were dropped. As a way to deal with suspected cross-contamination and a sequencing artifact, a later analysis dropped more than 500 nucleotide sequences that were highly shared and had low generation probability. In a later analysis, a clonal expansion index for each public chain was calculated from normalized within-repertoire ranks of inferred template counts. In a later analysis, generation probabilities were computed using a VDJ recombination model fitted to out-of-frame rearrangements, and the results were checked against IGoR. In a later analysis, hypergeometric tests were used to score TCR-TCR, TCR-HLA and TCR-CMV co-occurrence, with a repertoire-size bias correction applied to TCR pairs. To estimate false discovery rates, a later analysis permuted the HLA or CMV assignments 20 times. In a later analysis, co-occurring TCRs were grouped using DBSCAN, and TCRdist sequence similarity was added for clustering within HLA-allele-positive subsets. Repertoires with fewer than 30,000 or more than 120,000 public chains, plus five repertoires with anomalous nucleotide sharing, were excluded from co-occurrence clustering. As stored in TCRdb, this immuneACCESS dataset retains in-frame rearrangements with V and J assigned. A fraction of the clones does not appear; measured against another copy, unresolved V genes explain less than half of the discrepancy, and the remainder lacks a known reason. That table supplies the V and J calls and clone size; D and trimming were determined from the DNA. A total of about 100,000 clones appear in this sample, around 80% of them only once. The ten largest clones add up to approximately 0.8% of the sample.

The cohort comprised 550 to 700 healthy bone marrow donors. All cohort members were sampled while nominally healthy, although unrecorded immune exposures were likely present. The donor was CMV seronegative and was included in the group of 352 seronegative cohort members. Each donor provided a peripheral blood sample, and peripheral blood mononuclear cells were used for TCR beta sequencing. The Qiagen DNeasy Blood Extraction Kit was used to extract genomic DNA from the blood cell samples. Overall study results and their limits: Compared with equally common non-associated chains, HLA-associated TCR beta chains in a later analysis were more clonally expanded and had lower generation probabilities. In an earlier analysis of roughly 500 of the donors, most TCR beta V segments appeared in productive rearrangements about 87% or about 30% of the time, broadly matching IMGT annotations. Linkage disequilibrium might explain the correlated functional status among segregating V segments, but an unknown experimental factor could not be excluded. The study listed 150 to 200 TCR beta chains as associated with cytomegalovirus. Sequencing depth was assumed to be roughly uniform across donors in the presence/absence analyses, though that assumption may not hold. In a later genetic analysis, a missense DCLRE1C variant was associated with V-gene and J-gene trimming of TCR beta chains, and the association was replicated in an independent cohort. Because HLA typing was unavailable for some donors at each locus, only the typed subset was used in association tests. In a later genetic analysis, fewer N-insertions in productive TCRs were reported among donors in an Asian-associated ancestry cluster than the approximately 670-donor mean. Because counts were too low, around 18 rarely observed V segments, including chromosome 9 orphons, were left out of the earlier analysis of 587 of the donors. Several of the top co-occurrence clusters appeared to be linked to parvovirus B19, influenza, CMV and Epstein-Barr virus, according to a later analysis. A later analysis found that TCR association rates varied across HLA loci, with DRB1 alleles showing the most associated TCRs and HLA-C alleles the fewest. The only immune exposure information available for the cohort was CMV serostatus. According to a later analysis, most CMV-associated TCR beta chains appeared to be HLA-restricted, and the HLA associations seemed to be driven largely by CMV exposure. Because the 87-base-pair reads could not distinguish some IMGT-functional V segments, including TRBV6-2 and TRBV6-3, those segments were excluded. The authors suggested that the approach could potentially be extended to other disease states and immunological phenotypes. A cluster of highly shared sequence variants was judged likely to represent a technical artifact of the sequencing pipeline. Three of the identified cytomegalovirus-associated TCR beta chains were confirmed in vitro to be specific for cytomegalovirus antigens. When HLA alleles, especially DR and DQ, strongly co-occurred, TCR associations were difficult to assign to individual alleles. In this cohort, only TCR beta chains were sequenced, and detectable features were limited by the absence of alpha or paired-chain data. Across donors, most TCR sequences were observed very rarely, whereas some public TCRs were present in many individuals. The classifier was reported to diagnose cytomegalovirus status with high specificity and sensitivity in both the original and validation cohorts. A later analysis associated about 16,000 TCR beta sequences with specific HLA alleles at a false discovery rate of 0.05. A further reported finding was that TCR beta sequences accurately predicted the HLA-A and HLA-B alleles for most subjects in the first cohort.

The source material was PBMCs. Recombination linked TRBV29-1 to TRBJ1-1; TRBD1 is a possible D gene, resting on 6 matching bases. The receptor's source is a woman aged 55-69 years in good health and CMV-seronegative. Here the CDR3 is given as CSVDRGGWGAEAFF. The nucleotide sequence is TGCAGCGTTGATAGGGGGGGCTGGGGAGCTGAAGCTTTCTTT.